This T cell receptor (beta chain) derives from a study of OX40 agonist ivuxolimab in advanced cancers. The CDR3 length is 14 residues. Germline values: CDR1 SEHNR, CDR2 FQNEAQ (reference sequence). V shed 5 bases and J shed 6 bases, with 14 bases lying between them. About this clone itself: Its target is not known.

Produced via immunoSEQ multiplex PCR; TCRdb's table is partial and in-frame only. The sample records some 79,000 clones, approximately 85% being singletons. Study observations and caveats: The antigen specificity of the peripheral T cells (those that were expanded) was not determined.

This clonotype originated in an adult with an advanced solid tumor such as melanoma, head and neck, liver or kidney cancer. The J gene is TRBJ2-1, the V gene TRBV7-9; D is possibly TRBD1 (6 bases). The sample consisted of CD4+ or CD8+ T cells sorted from blood, taken in a trial of the OX40 agonist ivuxolimab. Here the CDR3 DNA reads TGTGCCAGCAGCCTTGGACAGATTGGCAATGAGCAGTTCTTC. Translated, it gives CASSLGQIGNEQFF.